Below, one TCR beta chain is given with its context. What it binds is not known. This entry is derived from a study of blood T cells in healthy people across ages. Study-wide results and limits: Unsorted PBMCs blocked a conclusive comparison of naive and antigen-experienced cells. Comparison with aged donors showed that long-lived donors had more naive CD4+ cells and higher diversity. Changes in expanded clonotypes were possibly confounded, as the CMV status of donors was unknown.

The individuals who served as donors were healthy Caucasians living in Russia, aged about 6 to 95. CDR3 size: 13 residues. Germline V gene lookup returns CDR1 SGHKS and CDR2 YYEKEE (reference sequence). The use of a sample-barcoded 5' primer and a J-beta primer mix characterized a second PCR of roughly 7 to 11 cycles. In TCRdb, the 5' RACE reads were re-called with MiXCR into one record per CDR3 protein. Of about 810,000 distinct CDR3 sequences listed, around 36% are singletons. The chain couples TRBV5-5 to TRBJ2-5, with TRBD2 matching over 9 bases. The J call may be wrong; the DNA end is better matched by TRBJ2-7. What was sequenced was blood. This sequence originates from a man younger than 30 in good health. As DNA, the CDR3 is TGTGCCAGCATCGCGGGGGGGCCATACGAGCAGTACTTC. Its translation: CASIAGGPYEQYF.